This entry features one T cell receptor beta chain sequence. Its antigen is unknown. This sample's time point: before preoperative PTX-NDP chemotherapy. This record belongs to a study of esophageal squamous cell carcinoma under preoperative chemotherapy. On the study more broadly: Both tumor-infiltrating lymphocytes and peripheral blood T cells had their TCR repertoires profiled. Findings and limits, study-wide: Clonal contraction, more than amplification, hit abundant clones after paclitaxel-nedaplatin.

TCRdb used MiXCR to reprocess the PCR reads, holding one entry per CDR3 protein. The profile shows approximately 16,000 distinct CDR3 sequences, around 47% of them singletons. The CDR3 runs 14 residues. V was pared by 4 bases and J by 6 bases, with 7 bases of the junction left unmatched. The germline V gene encodes CDR1 MNHEY and CDR2 SVGEGT. V and J are TRBV6-2 or TRBV6-3 and TRBJ2-3; 7 bases are shared with TRBD1. The clonotype comes from a human donor with esophageal squamous cell carcinoma. The donor label of this sample is uncertain. Sample collection occurred from a patient given preoperative chemotherapy. CDR3 DNA sequence: TGTGCCAGCAGTTCCCGATCCAGGGGGGATACGCAGTATTTT. It encodes CASSSRSRGDTQYF.